Below, one T cell receptor (beta chain) is given with its context. This sample was taken from a study of blood T cell repertoires in COVID-19. The length of the CDR3 is 15 residues. In germline, CDR1 is LNHDA, CDR2 SQIVND (reference sequence). With 5 bases clipped from V and 5 bases from J, the junction kept 6 bases outside the gene matches. Authors' processing steps: Nucleated cell number was recorded as an estimate derived from reference gene primer amplification. Assay used: immunoSEQ multiplex PCR; TCRdb lists only in-frame clones, some missing. V and J calls and clone size come straight from that table; D and trimming were deduced from the DNA. The sample lists tens of thousands of clones; about 82% were seen once.

The material sequenced was peripheral blood. The clonotype originates from a man between 65 and 80 years old with acute or convalescent COVID-19. This chain joins TRBV19 and TRBJ1-6, with TRBD1 matching 7 bases. The CDR3 coding sequence is TGTGCCAGTAGTTATCCGGACAGGAATAATTCACCCCTCCACTTT. Encoded protein: CASSYPDRNNSPLHF.